This T cell receptor beta chain was captured by sequencing in a study of T cells in narcolepsy. Repertoires were generated with immunoSEQ multiplex PCR, while TCRdb's copy carries only in-frame clones and drops some. This sample yields roughly 25,000 clones, of which approximately 89% are seen a single time; roughly 1.3% belongs to the top ten. General study points: Autoreactive clonotypes reportedly recurred in blood of same and different patients, not controls. In some patient and control memory CD4+ samples, autoreactive clones were absent. Autoreactive HCRT-specific and TRIB2-specific clonotypes were marked in same-patient CSF-versus-blood CD4+ comparisons.

A remark on this clone: Antigen unknown.

CDR3 length: 17 residues. V lost 5 bases to trimming and J lost 0 bases, with 17 bases between them. Per germline, CDR1 SGHNT and CDR2 YENEEA. The chain joins TRBV11-3 to TRBJ2-1; TRBD2 is a possible D gene (5 bases). The source is a human donor with narcolepsy. Sequencing used CD45RA- memory CD4+ T cells from PBMCs. The CDR3 nucleotides read TGTGCCAGCAGCATAACGAAAGGAGGAAGCTCCTACAATGAGCAGTTCTTC. It is translated as CASSITKGGSSYNEQFF.